The rows below give T cell receptor beta chains drawn from one sample of a study of T cells after yellow fever vaccination. From the 5' RACE reads, TCRdb called clonotypes with MiXCR, one entry per CDR3 protein. The profile shows hundreds of thousands of distinct CDR3 sequences, approximately 13% of them singletons. The specimen was PBMCs, collected on the day of the yellow fever booster vaccination. The receptors were gathered from a man under 40 who received the YFV17D yellow fever vaccine. CDR3s include the opening cysteine and the closing phenylalanine or tryptophan. Each record gives: J gene, D gene, clone size, V gene, CDR3 DNA, CDR3 protein. D genes are given only for firm matches. The size entry is marked missing in some rows and otherwise reads once, few, many or a size class.

J gene: TRBJ2-2
D gene: -
clone size: -
V gene: TRBV5-6
CDR3 DNA: TGTGCCAGCAGCTCTTTTGACAGCGTAAAGACCGGGGAGCTGTTTTTT
CDR3 protein: CASSSFDSVKTGELFF

J gene: TRBJ1-4
D gene: TRBD1
clone size: -
V gene: TRBV6-5
CDR3 DNA: TGTGCCAGCAGTTACCGGGACAGGCCCTATGAAAAACTGTTTTTT
CDR3 protein: CASSYRDRPYEKLFF

J gene: TRBJ2-1
D gene: -
clone size: once
V gene: TRBV9
CDR3 DNA: TGTGCCAGCACCGTCGGGGGTAGCTCCTACAATGAGCAGCTCTTC
CDR3 protein: CASTVGGSSYNEQLF

J gene: TRBJ2-7
D gene: TRBD2
clone size: -
V gene: TRBV25-1
CDR3 DNA: TGTGCCAGTTCGGGAGGGACTAGCGGTTACGAGCAGTACTTC
CDR3 protein: CASSGGTSGYEQYF

J gene: TRBJ1-5
D gene: -
clone size: -
V gene: TRBV5-6
CDR3 DNA: TGTGCCAGCAGCTTAGATGCAGAACAGCCCCAGCATTTT
CDR3 protein: CASSLDAEQPQHF

J gene: TRBJ2-7
D gene: TRBD1
clone size: few
V gene: TRBV9
CDR3 DNA: TGTGCCAGCAGCGTAGACGGAGACAGGGCTACCTACGAGCAGTACTTC
CDR3 protein: CASSVDGDRATYEQYF

J gene: TRBJ2-1
D gene: -
clone size: -
V gene: TRBV4-1
CDR3 DNA: TGCGCCAGCAGCCAAGATCCGGGTGGGTTCAATGAGCAGTTCTTC
CDR3 protein: CASSQDPGGFNEQFF

J gene: TRBJ2-7
D gene: TRBD1
clone size: -
V gene: TRBV20-1
CDR3 DNA: TGCAGTGCTAGAACATCCCGGGACAGGGGGTATTACTACGAGCAGTACTTC
CDR3 protein: CSARTSRDRGYYYEQYF

J gene: TRBJ2-7
D gene: -
clone size: many
V gene: TRBV7-2
CDR3 DNA: TGTGCCAGCACCCTGACAGGAACCTACGAGCAGTACTTC
CDR3 protein: CASTLTGTYEQYF

J gene: TRBJ2-3
D gene: -
clone size: -
V gene: TRBV20-1
CDR3 DNA: TGCAGTGCTAGGCCGGGAGCAGCTGGAGGGGATACGCAGTATTTT
CDR3 protein: CSARPGAAGGDTQYF

J gene: TRBJ1-1
D gene: -
clone size: -
V gene: TRBV24-1
CDR3 DNA: TGTGCCACCACGGCGGGAGAAGCTTTCTTT
CDR3 protein: CATTAGEAFF

J gene: TRBJ2-3
D gene: TRBD2
clone size: few
V gene: TRBV19
CDR3 DNA: TGTGCCAGTAGTTTGAGACTAGCGGGACTTTCGTCAGATACGCAGTATTTT
CDR3 protein: CASSLRLAGLSSDTQYF

J gene: TRBJ1-1
D gene: -
clone size: many
V gene: TRBV28
CDR3 DNA: TGTGCCAGCATCCATGCAACGATGAACACTGAAGCTTTCTTT
CDR3 protein: CASIHATMNTEAFF

J gene: TRBJ2-7
D gene: -
clone size: few
V gene: TRBV27
CDR3 DNA: TGTGCCAGCAAGGGCGGATTCTCCGAGCAGTACTTC
CDR3 protein: CASKGGFSEQYF

J gene: TRBJ1-2
D gene: TRBD1
clone size: few
V gene: TRBV12-3/TRBV12-4
CDR3 DNA: TGTGCCAGCAGTACCTGGACAGGGGATGGCTACACCTTC
CDR3 protein: CASSTWTGDGYTF

J gene: TRBJ2-1
D gene: TRBD2
clone size: few
V gene: TRBV19
CDR3 DNA: TGTGCCAGTAGCAGACCGGGACTAGCGGGAAATGAGCAGTTCTTC
CDR3 protein: CASSRPGLAGNEQFF

J gene: TRBJ1-4
D gene: TRBD1
clone size: few
V gene: TRBV5-1
CDR3 DNA: TGCGCCAGCAGCTCGCTGGGACAGGGAAATGAAAAACTGTTTTTT
CDR3 protein: CASSSLGQGNEKLFF

J gene: TRBJ2-1
D gene: TRBD1
clone size: -
V gene: TRBV11-3
CDR3 DNA: TGTGCCAGCAGCTTAAACAGGGGACACTCCTACAATGAGCAGTTCTTC
CDR3 protein: CASSLNRGHSYNEQFF

J gene: TRBJ2-3
D gene: TRBD2
clone size: few
V gene: TRBV20-1
CDR3 DNA: TGCAGTGTCCGGGGGGTGGAGCGGGAGTCAGCTCCGCAGTATTTT
CDR3 protein: CSVRGVERESAPQYF

J gene: TRBJ1-3
D gene: -
clone size: few
V gene: TRBV7-2
CDR3 DNA: TGTGCCAGCAGCCCAAGACAGAGCTCTGGAAACACCATATATTTT
CDR3 protein: CASSPRQSSGNTIYF

J gene: TRBJ2-1
D gene: TRBD2
clone size: -
V gene: TRBV5-1
CDR3 DNA: TGCGCCAGCAGCTTGGGACTAGCGGGAACCTACTCCTACAATGAGCAGTTCTTC
CDR3 protein: CASSLGLAGTYSYNEQFF

J gene: TRBJ2-7
D gene: TRBD2
clone size: -
V gene: TRBV10-3
CDR3 DNA: TGTGCCATCAGTGAGTCGGGACTATCCTACGAGCAGTACTTC
CDR3 protein: CAISESGLSYEQYF

J gene: TRBJ2-1
D gene: -
clone size: -
V gene: TRBV7-2
CDR3 DNA: TGTGCCAGCAGCTTAGTGGCGGGGCAATCGTACAATGAGCAGTTCTTC
CDR3 protein: CASSLVAGQSYNEQFF

J gene: TRBJ2-4
D gene: -
clone size: -
V gene: TRBV18
CDR3 DNA: TGTGCCAGCTCACCAGGGGCGGGGGCCAAAAACATTCAGTACTTC
CDR3 protein: CASSPGAGAKNIQYF

J gene: TRBJ2-1
D gene: TRBD2
clone size: few
V gene: TRBV20-1
CDR3 DNA: TGCAGTGCTAGAGATAAAGGAGTAGCGGGAGTTTCCAATGAGCAGTTCTTC
CDR3 protein: CSARDKGVAGVSNEQFF

J gene: TRBJ2-1
D gene: TRBD2
clone size: -
V gene: TRBV3-1
CDR3 DNA: TGTGCCAGCAGCCACCAAACTAGCGGTTACAATGAGCAGTTCTTC
CDR3 protein: CASSHQTSGYNEQFF

J gene: TRBJ2-2
D gene: -
clone size: few
V gene: TRBV20-1
CDR3 DNA: TGCAGTGCGTCAGATGTGCGGGAATACACCGGGGAGCTGTTTTTT
CDR3 protein: CSASDVREYTGELFF

J gene: TRBJ2-1
D gene: TRBD2
clone size: -
V gene: TRBV7-2
CDR3 DNA: TGTGCCAGCAGCTTAGTTAGCGGGACGGGCTCCTACAATGAGCAGTTCTTC
CDR3 protein: CASSLVSGTGSYNEQFF

J gene: TRBJ2-5
D gene: TRBD2
clone size: few
V gene: TRBV19
CDR3 DNA: TGTGCCAGTAGTGACTTACTAGCGGGACACCAAGAGACCCAGTACTTC
CDR3 protein: CASSDLLAGHQETQYF

J gene: TRBJ2-7
D gene: -
clone size: few
V gene: TRBV12-3/TRBV12-4
CDR3 DNA: TGTGCCAGCAGTGGAGGACGGTTCTCCTACGAGCAGTACTTC
CDR3 protein: CASSGGRFSYEQYF

J gene: TRBJ2-7
D gene: -
clone size: many
V gene: TRBV20-1
CDR3 DNA: TGCAGTGCTAGAGGTGGACTGCGCGACGAGCAGTACTTC
CDR3 protein: CSARGGLRDEQYF

J gene: TRBJ2-7
D gene: TRBD1
clone size: few
V gene: TRBV20-1
CDR3 DNA: TGCAGTGCTACACAGGGGGCGAGGGTCTACGAGCAGTACTTC
CDR3 protein: CSATQGARVYEQYF

J gene: TRBJ2-1
D gene: -
clone size: few
V gene: TRBV29-1
CDR3 DNA: TGCAGCGTTGCCTTAGGAGATGAGCAGTTCTTC
CDR3 protein: CSVALGDEQFF

J gene: TRBJ2-2
D gene: -
clone size: -
V gene: TRBV6-1
CDR3 DNA: TGTGCCAGCAGTCCCGCCGGACTCACACACCGGGAGCTGTTTTTT
CDR3 protein: CASSPAGLTHRELFF

J gene: TRBJ2-6
D gene: -
clone size: few
V gene: TRBV24-1
CDR3 DNA: TGTGCCACCAGTGCCCCCCAGCATTCTGGGGCCAACGTCCTGACTTTC
CDR3 protein: CATSAPQHSGANVLTF

J gene: TRBJ2-5
D gene: -
clone size: few
V gene: TRBV6-5
CDR3 DNA: TGTGCCAGCAGTTATAACAGCCAAGAGACCCAGTACTTC
CDR3 protein: CASSYNSQETQYF

J gene: TRBJ2-7
D gene: TRBD1
clone size: many
V gene: TRBV12-3/TRBV12-4
CDR3 DNA: TGTGCCAGCCAACAGGGGACCTACGAGCAGTACTTC
CDR3 protein: CASQQGTYEQYF

J gene: TRBJ2-7
D gene: TRBD2
clone size: -
V gene: TRBV10-2
CDR3 DNA: TGCGCCAGCAGTGAGCTAGGTAGCGGGTACGAGCAGTACTTC
CDR3 protein: CASSELGSGYEQYF

J gene: TRBJ2-4
D gene: -
clone size: -
V gene: TRBV27
CDR3 DNA: TGTGCCAGCAGTTTGAGGGCGGCGGCTGAGACCAAAAACATTCAGTACTTC
CDR3 protein: CASSLRAAAETKNIQYF

J gene: TRBJ2-3
D gene: -
clone size: few
V gene: TRBV4-3
CDR3 DNA: TGCGCCAGCAGCCTCAGGGGTACACGAACGGTCACAGATACGCAGTATTTT
CDR3 protein: CASSLRGTRTVTDTQYF